Reported below is one T cell receptor (beta chain). The antigen is not known. Unique molecular identifiers were built into the TCRbeta library. TCRdb itself ran the PCR reads through MiXCR, one entry per CDR3 protein. Of a few hundred thousand distinct CDR3 sequences listed, approximately 23% were seen once; the top ten hold 10% to 11%. The sample comes from a study of T-cell reconstitution after alpha-beta-depleted transplantation in children. Per the germline V gene, CDR1 is SQVTM and CDR2 is ANQGSEA. The CDR3 loop spans 14 amino acids. The trim removed 6 bases at V and 7 bases at J, leaving 10 bases unmatched. General observations from the study: One year post-transplant, T-cell counts and diversity were largely derived from T cells produced anew. Some patients' high day-60 TCRbeta diversity was traced to surviving recipient T cells and thymic progenitors. About two months after transplant, alpha-beta T cells reportedly came from several hundred expanded graft clones.

This clonotype was obtained from a male patient younger than 18 who had a stem cell transplant for acute lymphoblastic leukemia, so the T cells may come from the graft donor. The specimen was PBMCs, mostly from graft donor cells, collected 180 days after TCRalphabeta/CD19-depleted stem cell transplant. The V gene is TRBV29-1, the J gene TRBJ2-7, with 12 bases identical to TRBD1. CDR3 amino acids: CSVQGGQGAGEQYF. The CDR3 DNA is TGCAGCGTCCAAGGGGGACAGGGGGCGGGTGAGCAGTACTTC.